These 24 T cell receptor beta chains were all obtained from the same sample, sequenced in a study of CD8 T cells in Susac syndrome (dated by TCRdb to the late 2010s). The protocol used for the library was the immunoSEQ multiplex PCR assay. RNA was extracted with the RNeasy kit and roughly 0.45 to 1 ug was reverse transcribed using random hexamers. TCRdb reworked the public reads: Q25 trimming with fastp, MiXCR clone assembly, productive beta chains retained. Every distinct CDR3 protein forms one entry, paired with its most common genes and DNA. For this sample there are about 180,000 distinct CDR3 sequences; about 96% appear just once. Clones ranked in the top ten supply around 0.12% of the sample. Sequenced input: CD4+ T cells from PBMCs. The source of these receptors is a human donor with Susac syndrome.

The table lists this clonotype with a few counts. The chain has TRBV7-9 and TRBJ2-1; the D gene is possibly TRBD2 (5 bases). The CDR3 runs to 12 residues. The germline V gene has CDR1 SEHNR and CDR2 FQNEAQ (reference sequence). Trimming removed 5 bases at V and 7 bases at J, with 9 bases between. In DNA, the CDR3 is TGTGCCAGCAGCCCGCCGGGGAATGAGCAGTTCTTC. Residues: CASSPPGNEQFF.

The chain joins TRBV29-1 to TRBJ1-4, with D perhaps matching TRBD1 (5 bases). Trimming pared 1 base from V and 7 bases from J, leaving 10 bases between. CDR1 is SQVTM and CDR2 is ANQGSEA in the germline V gene. This CDR3 is 13 amino acids long. CDR3 DNA sequence: TGCAGCGTTGAAGTCGGGGCGGGTGAAAAACTGTTTTTT. This gives the protein CSVEVGAGEKLFF.

The rearrangement uses TRBV6-1 and TRBJ1-2; perhaps TRBD1 as D (6 bases). Germline V CDR1 and CDR2: MNHNS, SASEGT. V was cut by 3 bases and J by 3 bases, with 17 bases left in between. CDR3 length: 16 residues. CDR3 nucleotide sequence: TGTGCCAGCAGTGACCCCGTCCAGGGGCACTACTATGGCTACACCTTC. Translated, it gives CASSDPVQGHYYGYTF.

The V gene is TRBV4-3, the J gene TRBJ2-1, with D perhaps TRBD2 (6 bases). Trimming took off 2 bases at V and 3 bases at J, with 20 bases between the two ends. The CDR3 is 18 residues long. The V gene's germline CDR1 is LGHNA and CDR2 YSLEER. CDR3 coding DNA: TGCGCCAGCAGCCAACTGAGCCCCCGGGGGAGCAACTACAATGAGCAGTTCTTC. Protein product: CASSQLSPRGSNYNEQFF.

V is TRBV29-1 and J is TRBJ1-1, with D unresolved. Germline values: CDR1 SQVTM, CDR2 ANQGSEA. This CDR3 is 11 amino acids long. Trimming pared 7 bases from V and 1 base from J, leaving 7 bases between. The CDR3, as DNA: TGCAGCGGTACAGAGAACACTGAAGCTTTCTTT. It encodes CSGTENTEAFF.

The genes are TRBV15 and TRBJ1-2; D might be TRBD1 (6 bases). CDR1 is LNHNV, CDR2 YYDKDF, per germline (reference sequence). V lost 1 base and J 8 bases, leaving 11 bases between the germline ends. The CDR3 loop spans 13 amino acids. The DNA of the CDR3 is TGTGCCACCAGCAGAGTACAGGGTCGAGGCTACACCTTC. Encoded protein: CATSRVQGRGYTF.

The chain uses TRBV7-3 and TRBJ2-7; TRBD2 might be the D (6 bases). There are 14 residues in the CDR3. V gave up 5 bases and J gave up 2 bases, with 13 bases separating them. Germline V gives CDR1 SGHTA, CDR2 FQGTGA. The CDR3 DNA follows: TGTGCCAGCAGCCCATCAGGGAGGACCTACGAGCAGTACGTC. This encodes CASSPSGRTYEQYV.

The J gene is TRBJ2-3, the V gene TRBV5-4; D uncertain. The CDR3 sequence is 14 residues long. The V and J ends lost 0 bases and 2 bases respectively, with 7 bases between them. Germline V gives CDR1 SGHNT, CDR2 YYREEE (reference sequence). The CDR3 spells CASSLAGYTDTQYF. The CDR3 coding sequence is TGTGCCAGCAGCTTGGCTGGGTACACAGATACGCAGTATTTT.

The chain couples TRBV7-3 to TRBJ2-1; no firm D call. This CDR3 spans 13 amino acids. Germline V gene data show CDR1 as SGHTA and CDR2 as FQGTGA. V was clipped by 3 bases and J by 9 bases, with 12 bases between them. For the CDR3, the DNA is TGTGCCAGCAGCTTTAACCCGGGTAGTGAGCAGTTCTTC. It specifies CASSFNPGSEQFF. The full variable domain, completed using reference TRBV7-3 and TRBJ2-1, is GAGVSQTPSNKVTEKGKYVELRCDPISGHTALYWYRQSLGQGPEFLIYFQGTGAADDSGLPNDRFFAVRPEGSVSTLKIQRTERGDSAVYLCASSFNPGSEQFFGPGTRLTVL.

The gene calls are TRBV6-2 or TRBV6-3 and TRBJ1-5, with D uncertain. Germline CDR1 MNHEY, CDR2 SVGEGT. The V end lost 2 bases, the J end lost 2 bases, and 7 bases lay between the germline ends. The CDR3 is 14 amino acids. CDR3 sequence: CASSYNLGNQPQHF. CDR3 coding DNA: TGTGCCAGCAGTTACAATTTAGGCAATCAGCCCCAGCATTTT.

This clonotype was seen a handful of times. This sequence joins TRBV7-2 and TRBJ2-7; 14 bases align to TRBD2. CDR3 length equals 17 residues. Germline V gene data show CDR1 as SGHTA and CDR2 as FQGNSA. Trimming removed 5 bases from V and 2 bases from J; junction bases left unmatched: 8. For the CDR3, the DNA is TGTGCCAGCAGCCCCCAGGGACTAGCGGGAGTTCCCTACGAGCAGTACTTC. Protein sequence: CASSPQGLAGVPYEQYF.

The CDR3, as DNA: TGTGCCACCAGCAGAGAAGGCAGATCCTACGAGCAGTACTTC. Its protein is CATSREGRSYEQYF. The chain joins TRBV15 to TRBJ2-7, with D unresolved. CDR1 is LNHNV, CDR2 YYDKDF, per germline (reference sequence). V was cut by 0 bases and J by 1 base, with 7 bases left in between. The CDR3 sequence is 14 residues long.

The chain recombines TRBV5-5 with TRBJ2-2; D may correspond to TRBD1 or TRBD2 (5 bases each). The V and J ends lost 6 bases and 1 base respectively, with 10 bases between them. CDR1 and CDR2 (germline): SGHKS, YYEKEE (reference sequence). CDR3 size: 14 residues. CDR3 DNA sequence: TGTGCCAGCAATCTTGGGGGGAACACCGGGGAGCTGTTTTTT. This translates into CASNLGGNTGELFF. Combining the CDR3 with reference TRBV5-5 and TRBJ2-2 gives the whole variable domain DAGVTQSPTHLIKTRGQQVTLRCSPISGHKSVSWYQQVLGQGPQFIFQYYEKEERGRGNFPDRFSARQFPNYSSELNVNALLLGDSALYLCASNLGGNTGELFFGEGSRLTVL.

Here the CDR3 reads CASSWDGNTEAFF. The DNA of the CDR3 is TGCGCCAGCAGCTGGGACGGAAACACTGAAGCTTTCTTT. The V call is TRBV5-1, the J call TRBJ1-1; D may be TRBD1 (5 bases). Trimming took off 3 bases at V and 2 bases at J, with 8 bases between the two ends. Germline CDR1 is SGHRS and CDR2 is YFSETQ. The CDR3 has 13 amino acids.

The chain recombines TRBV7-9 with TRBJ2-1; 12 bases align to TRBD2. CDR1 and CDR2 (germline): SEHNR, FQNEAQ (reference sequence). The CDR3 totals 17 residues. V shed 4 bases, J shed 0 bases, and the junction held 4 bases outside the gene matches. CDR3 sequence: CASSSLAGGSSYNEQFF. In DNA form, the CDR3 reads TGTGCCAGCAGCTCCCTAGCGGGGGGGAGCTCCTACAATGAGCAGTTCTTC.

This rearrangement joins TRBV29-1 to TRBJ2-1; TRBD1 agrees at 9 bases. The CDR3 is 13 amino acids. CDR1 is SQVTM and CDR2 is ANQGSEA in the germline V gene. V was pared by 6 bases and J by 7 bases, with 7 bases of the junction left unmatched. CDR3 coding DNA: TGCAGCGTGGGACAGGGAGGTTCGAATGAGCAGTTCTTC. This gives the protein CSVGQGGSNEQFF.

This clonotype appeared once. The chain is built from TRBV29-1 and TRBJ1-2; D is possibly TRBD1 (5 bases). CDR1 SQVTM and CDR2 ANQGSEA come from the germline V gene. V lost 2 bases and J lost 0, with 7 bases in between. The CDR3 is made up of 13 amino acids. The DNA of the CDR3 is TGCAGCGTTGAAACAGGATCTAACTATGGCTACACCTTC. It specifies CSVETGSNYGYTF.

The chain links TRBV28 to TRBJ2-3, with TRBD2 identical over 9 bases. Germline V lookup: CDR1 MDHEN, CDR2 SYDVKM. The CDR3 extends over 14 amino acids. V gave up 7 bases and J gave up 6 bases; unmatched junction bases: 8. CDR3 residues: CASIPGLASDTQYF. CDR3 DNA sequence: TGTGCCAGCATCCCGGGACTAGCTTCTGATACGCAGTATTTT. Full variable domain (outside the CDR3, taken from reference TRBV28 and TRBJ2-3): DVKVTQSSRYLVKRTGEKVFLECVQDMDHENMFWYRQDPGLGLRLIYFSYDVKMKEKGDIPEGYSVSREKKERFSLILESASTNQTSMYLCASIPGLASDTQYFGPGTRLTVL.

The rearrangement joins TRBV29-1 to TRBJ2-1; unclear D gene. The CDR3 spans 14 residues. The germline V gene encodes CDR1 SQVTM and CDR2 ANQGSEA. The ends were cut back, 5 bases at V and 2 bases at J, with 13 bases in the middle. The CDR3 is CSVSARLTYNEQFF. As DNA, the CDR3 is TGCAGCGTTTCGGCCAGGTTAACCTACAATGAGCAGTTCTTC.

The chain has TRBV18 and TRBJ2-7, with D perhaps assigned TRBD1 or TRBD2 (5 bases each). Trimming took off 3 bases at V and 2 bases at J, with 14 bases between the two ends. CDR3 length: 15 amino acids. Per germline, CDR1 KGHSH and CDR2 LQKENI. CDR3 DNA sequence: TGTGCCAGCTCACCGGGGACCCCGACCGCCTACGAGCAGTACTTC. Translation gives CASSPGTPTAYEQYF.

This clonotype was recorded once. At one boundary the junction diverges from the germline segment, which might be a read error. The chain combines TRBV20-1 with TRBJ1-1; no reliable D call. The CDR3 has 13 residues. Germline V gives CDR1 DFQATT, CDR2 SNEGSKA (reference sequence). In DNA, the CDR3 is TGCAGTGCTAGAGATCCTATGAACACTGAAGCCTTCTTT. Amino acids: CSARDPMNTEAFF.

This sequence joins TRBV2 and TRBJ1-1, with TRBD1 identical over 7 bases. The CDR3 consists of 13 residues. With 7 bases clipped from V and 1 base from J, the junction kept 3 bases outside the gene matches. CDR1 SNHLY and CDR2 FYNNEI come from the germline V gene. In DNA form, the CDR3 reads TGTGCCAGCATAACAGGGGCGAACACTGAAGCTTTCTTT. Protein product: CASITGANTEAFF.

CDR3 loop: CASSSLRSGRRDEQYF. As DNA, the CDR3 is TGTGCCAGCAGCTCCCTTCGTAGCGGGAGAAGAGACGAGCAGTACTTC. J is TRBJ2-7 and V is TRBV6-1; 9 positions agree with TRBD2. J lost 5 bases, V lost 6 bases, and 14 bases had no gene match. Per germline, CDR1 MNHNS and CDR2 SASEGT. This CDR3 is 16 amino acids long.

CDR3 DNA sequence: TGCGCCAGCAGCTTGGCCGGTCGCCCTCGAACGAACAATGAGCAGTTCTTC. Its protein product is CASSLAGRPRTNNEQFF. This chain joins TRBV5-1 and TRBJ2-1; D unresolved. The germline V and J ends were trimmed by 0 bases and 5 bases, with 18 bases remaining between them. This CDR3 contains 17 residues. Germline lookup yields CDR1 SGHRS and CDR2 YFSETQ.